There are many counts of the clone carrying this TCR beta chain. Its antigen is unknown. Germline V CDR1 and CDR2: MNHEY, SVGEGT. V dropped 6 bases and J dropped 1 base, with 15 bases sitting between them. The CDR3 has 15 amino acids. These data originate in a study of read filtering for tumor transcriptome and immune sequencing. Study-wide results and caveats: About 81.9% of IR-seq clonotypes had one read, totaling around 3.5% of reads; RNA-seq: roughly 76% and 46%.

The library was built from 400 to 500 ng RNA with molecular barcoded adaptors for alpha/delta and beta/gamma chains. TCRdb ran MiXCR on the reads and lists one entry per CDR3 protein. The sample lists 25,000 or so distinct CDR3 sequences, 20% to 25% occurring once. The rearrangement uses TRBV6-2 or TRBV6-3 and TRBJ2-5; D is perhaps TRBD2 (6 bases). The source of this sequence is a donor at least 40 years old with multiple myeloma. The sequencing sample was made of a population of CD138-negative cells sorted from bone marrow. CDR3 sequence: CASSPSGGTQETQYF. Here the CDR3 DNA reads TGTGCCAGCAGCCCTTCTGGCGGGACCCAAGAGACCCAGTACTTC.